The T cell receptor beta chain under discussion was sequenced for a study of shared clonotypes between healthy human individuals (dated by TCRdb to 2020 to 2022). Regarding the study in general: A couple of women and a few men aged 18 to 49 years were included in the cohort. Per donor, three plates each were used for CD4 naive and CD4 memory, two for CD8 naive, and one for CD8 memory. The study deeply sequenced blood TCR repertoires of about 5 healthy adults to estimate repertoire size and the extent of clonotype sharing between individuals. To increase sequencing depth and limit assay-specific biases, different laboratories used diverse techniques to prepare libraries and sequence TCR repertoires. Each donor's leukapheresis produced roughly between roughly 0.85 and 9.5 billion PBMCs. The full study reports these points: Sampling was limited to blood, and TCR repertoires in tissue likely differ from TCR repertoires in blood. Pairwise subsampling indicated that sequencing depth was expected to affect the degree of clonotype sharing among donors. Estimated clonotype richness was generally larger for naive than for memory subsets. Across a handful of donors, 5% to 6% of naive CD4, approximately 3.6% of naive CD8, under 2.5% of memory CD4, and approximately 0.4% of memory CD8 clonotypes were shared. Higher generation probabilities were observed for clonotypes shared by all four sorted-subset donors than for non-shared clonotypes. Even with the large sequencing depth, rarefaction of the sorted-subset datasets indicated that sequencing was incomplete. The small number of donors limited the genetic and exposure-history diversity represented.

Using the deep immunoSEQ assay, multiplex PCR amplified TCR CDR3 regions from genomic DNA. Extracted genomic DNA from each cell subset was distributed evenly across all wells of several immunoSEQ 96-well plates, and each plate was treated as a replicate. For sorted subsets, 150 to 200 ng genomic DNA, equal to about 30,000 T cell genomes, was loaded into each replicate PCR. Purified libraries were measured with a Qubit 3.0 fluorometer, size-checked on a Bioanalyzer 2100, and measured again with the KAPA Library Quantification kit. Every immunoSEQ 96-well plate was sequenced on a separate single-read 150-cycle Illumina NextSeq 550 flow cell. The source study handled its data this way. Because the immunoSEQ output held only junctional sequences and lacked quality scores, the filtering could not match the filtering applied to full-length reads. Sequences were annotated with PyIR, a Python wrapper for IgBLAST v1.9, using IMGT germline references to assign V/J genes and CDR3. Reads were filtered out if the reads had weak V/J assignments (E-value above 1e-6), no CDR3, stop codons, out-of-frame junctions, or ambiguous translated residues. V3J clonotypes were defined as sequences sharing an identical inferred V gene, J gene, and CDR3 amino acid sequence. Percentage overlap between repertoires was computed as shared unique clonotypes divided by the size of the smaller repertoire. RTK rarefaction, the Chao1 estimator, and Recon v2.1 estimates of unobserved clonotypes were used to assess repertoire richness. OLGA was used to compute generation probabilities for all TCRbeta clonotypes that the gDNA method yielded from a handful of donors. TCRdb retrieved this table from immuneACCESS and kept in-frame rearrangements only. Not all clones are present; in checked studies, unresolved V genes account for under half, and no reason is known for the remainder. The D gene and trimming were derived from the DNA, and the V and J assignments and clone size from that table. A total of under 1 million clones appear in this sample, about 96% of them only once. The biggest ten clones account for less than 0.25% of the sample.

CD8 naive samples were obtained by positive selection for CCR7 among CD45RO-negative cells, yielding a CD45RA+CCR7+ population from which TemRA cells were excluded. Healthy HIV-negative adults with no recently reported acute infections or vaccinations were included as donors. Only Caucasian adults living in Nashville, Tennessee, USA were represented among the donors. After blood collection by leukapheresis, PBMCs were isolated using Ficoll-Histopaque density gradient centrifugation and then cryopreserved in the vapor phase of liquid nitrogen. Analytical flow cytometry was used to check the purity and quantity of every magnetically sorted T cell population. Genomic DNA was isolated from every sorted fraction and measured by UV absorbance on a Nanodrop 2000c. Remarks on this clone: The clone's antigen remains unknown. No clone much larger than this one lies a single base away; base qualities are absent.

The sequence was collected from a man aged 25-40 years in good health. The sample comprised naive CD8+ T cells sorted from blood. What this sample's cell subset or site label stands for: CD45RA+CCR7+.

The CDR3 is CASSQGDREFNEQFF. The nucleotide sequence is TGTGCCAGCAGCCAAGGGGACAGGGAATTTAATGAGCAGTTCTTC. The sequence links TRBV4-2 to TRBJ2-1; TRBD1 matches 9 bases in the middle. Its CDR3 holds 15 amino acids, cysteine through phenylalanine. Of all the DNA, just the CDR3 is kept, 45 bases in frame from base 1. CDR1 is given as LGHNA and CDR2 as YNFKEQ, both from the germline V gene. Germline trimming: 1 base from V, 7 bases from J; junction bases outside gene matches: 5.